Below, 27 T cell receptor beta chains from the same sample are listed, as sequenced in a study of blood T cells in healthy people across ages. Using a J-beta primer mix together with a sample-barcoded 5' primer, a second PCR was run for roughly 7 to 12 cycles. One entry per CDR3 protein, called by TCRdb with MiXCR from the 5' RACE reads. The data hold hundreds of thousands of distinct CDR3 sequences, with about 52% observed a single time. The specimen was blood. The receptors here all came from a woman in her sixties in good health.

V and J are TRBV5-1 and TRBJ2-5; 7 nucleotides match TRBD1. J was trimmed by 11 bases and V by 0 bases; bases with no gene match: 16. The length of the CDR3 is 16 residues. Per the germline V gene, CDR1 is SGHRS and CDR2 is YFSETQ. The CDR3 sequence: CASSLAPTGFNNEQYF. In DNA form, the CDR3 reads TGCGCCAGCAGCTTGGCTCCGACAGGGTTCAACAATGAGCAGTACTTC.

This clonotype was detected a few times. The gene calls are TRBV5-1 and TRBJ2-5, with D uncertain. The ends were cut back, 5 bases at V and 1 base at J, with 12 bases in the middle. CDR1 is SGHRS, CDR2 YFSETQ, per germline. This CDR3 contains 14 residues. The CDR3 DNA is TGCGCCAGCAGTGCGACAAGACCCCAAGAGACCCAGTACTTC. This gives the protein CASSATRPQETQYF. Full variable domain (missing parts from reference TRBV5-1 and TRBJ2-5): KAGVTQTPRYLIKTRGQQVTLSCSPISGHRSVSWYQQTPGQGLQFLFEYFSETQRNKGNFPGRFSGRQFSNSRSEMNVSTLELGDSALYLCASSATRPQETQYFGPGTRLLVL.

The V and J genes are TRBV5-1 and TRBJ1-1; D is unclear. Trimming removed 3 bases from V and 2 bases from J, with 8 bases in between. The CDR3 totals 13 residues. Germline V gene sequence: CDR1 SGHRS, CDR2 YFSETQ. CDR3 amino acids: CASSCGANTEAFF. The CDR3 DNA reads TGCGCCAGCAGCTGCGGAGCAAACACTGAAGCTTTCTTT.

The CDR3 here is CSVGRPYTF. The CDR3 coding sequence is TGCAGCGTCGGGCGGCCCTACACCTTC. The genes are TRBV29-1 and TRBJ1-2; D uncertain. V was clipped by 6 bases and J by 10 bases, with 9 bases between them. The CDR3 runs 9 residues. Germline loops: CDR1 SQVTM, CDR2 ANQGSEA. Full variable domain (outside the CDR3, taken from reference TRBV29-1 and TRBJ1-2): SAVISQKPSRDICQRGTSLTIQCQVDSQVTMMFWYRQQPGQSLTLIATANQGSEATYESGFVIDKFPISRPNLTFSTLTVSNMSPEDSSIYLCSVGRPYTFGSGTRLTVV.

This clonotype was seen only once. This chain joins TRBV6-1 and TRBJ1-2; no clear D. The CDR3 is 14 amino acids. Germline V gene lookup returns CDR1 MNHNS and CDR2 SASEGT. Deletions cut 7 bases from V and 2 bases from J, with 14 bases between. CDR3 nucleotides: TGTGCCAGCACCGCTAATACGGTAAACTATGGCTACACCTTC. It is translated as CASTANTVNYGYTF.

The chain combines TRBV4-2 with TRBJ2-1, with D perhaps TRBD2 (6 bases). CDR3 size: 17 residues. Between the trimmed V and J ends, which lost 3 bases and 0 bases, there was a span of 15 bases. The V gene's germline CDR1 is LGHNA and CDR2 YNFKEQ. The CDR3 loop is CASSHLGRRGSYNEQFF. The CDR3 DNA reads TGTGCCAGCAGCCATCTTGGGAGGCGGGGCTCCTACAATGAGCAGTTCTTC.

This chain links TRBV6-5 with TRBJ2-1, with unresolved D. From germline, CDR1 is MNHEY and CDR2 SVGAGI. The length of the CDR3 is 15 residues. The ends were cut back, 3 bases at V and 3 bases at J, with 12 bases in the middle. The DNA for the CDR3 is TGTGCCAGCAGTTATGCCGAGACCATCTACAATGAGCAGTTCTTC. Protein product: CASSYAETIYNEQFF.

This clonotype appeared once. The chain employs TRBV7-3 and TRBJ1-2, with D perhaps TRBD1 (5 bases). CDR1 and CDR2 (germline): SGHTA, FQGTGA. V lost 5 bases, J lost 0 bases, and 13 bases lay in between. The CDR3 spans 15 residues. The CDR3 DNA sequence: TGTGCCAGCAGCGGTGGGGGGTATACTAACTATGGCTACACCTTC. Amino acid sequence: CASSGGGYTNYGYTF.

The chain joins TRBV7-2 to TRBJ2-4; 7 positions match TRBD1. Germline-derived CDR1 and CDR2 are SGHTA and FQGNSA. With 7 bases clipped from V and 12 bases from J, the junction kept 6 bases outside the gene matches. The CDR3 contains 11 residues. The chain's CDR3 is CASITRDSQYF. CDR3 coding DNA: TGTGCCAGCATCACCCGGGACAGTCAGTACTTC.

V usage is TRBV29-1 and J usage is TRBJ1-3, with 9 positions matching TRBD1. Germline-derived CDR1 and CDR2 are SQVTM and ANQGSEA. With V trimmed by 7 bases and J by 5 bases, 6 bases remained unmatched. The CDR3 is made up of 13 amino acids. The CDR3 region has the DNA TGCAGCGGCAGGACAGGGGAGAGAAACACCATATATTTT. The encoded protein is CSGRTGERNTIYF.

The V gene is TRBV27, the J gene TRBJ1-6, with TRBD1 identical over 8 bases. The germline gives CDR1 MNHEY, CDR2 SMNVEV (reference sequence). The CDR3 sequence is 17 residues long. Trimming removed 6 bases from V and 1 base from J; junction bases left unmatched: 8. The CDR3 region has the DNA TGTGCCAGCAGCCAAGGACAGGGTGGGTCCTATAATTCACCCCTCCACTTT. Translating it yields CASSQGQGGSYNSPLHF.

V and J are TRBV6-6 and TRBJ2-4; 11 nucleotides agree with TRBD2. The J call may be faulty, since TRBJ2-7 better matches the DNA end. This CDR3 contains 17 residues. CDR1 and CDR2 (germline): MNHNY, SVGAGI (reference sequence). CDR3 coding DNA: TGTGCCAGCAGTTACTCGATTCCTAGCGGGAGGATTAACGAGCAGTACTTC. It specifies CASSYSIPSGRINEQYF.

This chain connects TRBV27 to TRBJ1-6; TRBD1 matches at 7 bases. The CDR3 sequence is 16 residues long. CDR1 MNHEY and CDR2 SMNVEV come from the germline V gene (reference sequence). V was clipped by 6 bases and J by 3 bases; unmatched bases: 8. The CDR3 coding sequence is TGTGCCAGCAGAATTGACAGGGCCATCTATAATTCACCCCTCCACTTT. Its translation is CASRIDRAIYNSPLHF.

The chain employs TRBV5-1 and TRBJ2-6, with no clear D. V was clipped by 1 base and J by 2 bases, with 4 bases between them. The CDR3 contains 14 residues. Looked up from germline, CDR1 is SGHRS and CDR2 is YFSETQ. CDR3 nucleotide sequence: TGCGCCAGCAGCTTGACGGCTGGGGCCAACGTCCTGACTTTC. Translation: CASSLTAGANVLTF.

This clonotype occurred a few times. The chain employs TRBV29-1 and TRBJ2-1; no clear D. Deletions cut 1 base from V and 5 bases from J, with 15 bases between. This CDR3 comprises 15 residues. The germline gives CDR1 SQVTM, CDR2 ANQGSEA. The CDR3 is CSVEGWHSPDNEQFF. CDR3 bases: TGCAGCGTTGAAGGGTGGCATAGCCCGGACAATGAGCAGTTCTTC.

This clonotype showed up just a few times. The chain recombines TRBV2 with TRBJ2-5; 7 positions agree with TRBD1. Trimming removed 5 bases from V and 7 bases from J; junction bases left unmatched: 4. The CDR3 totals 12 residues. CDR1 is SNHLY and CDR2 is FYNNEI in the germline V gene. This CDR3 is CASSRDSATQYF. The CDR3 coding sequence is TGTGCCAGCAGTCGGGACAGCGCGACCCAGTACTTC.

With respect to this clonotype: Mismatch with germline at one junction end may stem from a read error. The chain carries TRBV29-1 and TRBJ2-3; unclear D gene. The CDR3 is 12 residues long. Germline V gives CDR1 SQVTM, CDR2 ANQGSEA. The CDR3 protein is CSVREFTDTRYF. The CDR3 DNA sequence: TGCAGCGTTAGAGAATTTACAGATACGCGGTATTTT.

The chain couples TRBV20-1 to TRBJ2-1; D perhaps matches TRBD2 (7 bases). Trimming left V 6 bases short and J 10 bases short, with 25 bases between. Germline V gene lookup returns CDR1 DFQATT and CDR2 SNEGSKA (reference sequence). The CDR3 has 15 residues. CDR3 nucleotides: TGCAGTGCGATCTTGGGGGGGCGTATTTCCTACGAGCAGTTCTTC. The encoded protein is CSAILGGRISYEQFF.

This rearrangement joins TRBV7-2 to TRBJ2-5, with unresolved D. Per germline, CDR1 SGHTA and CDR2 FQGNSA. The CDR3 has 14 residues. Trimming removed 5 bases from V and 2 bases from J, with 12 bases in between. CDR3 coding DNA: TGTGCCAGCAGCCTGCAAGTTGGGCAAGAGACCCAGTACTTC. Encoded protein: CASSLQVGQETQYF.

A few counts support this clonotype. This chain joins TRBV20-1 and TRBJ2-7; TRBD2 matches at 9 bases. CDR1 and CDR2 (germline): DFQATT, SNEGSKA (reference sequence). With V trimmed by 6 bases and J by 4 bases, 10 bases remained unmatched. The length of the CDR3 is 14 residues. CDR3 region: CSAKQGSGGYEQYF. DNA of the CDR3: TGCAGTGCAAAACAGGGTAGCGGGGGTTACGAGCAGTACTTC.

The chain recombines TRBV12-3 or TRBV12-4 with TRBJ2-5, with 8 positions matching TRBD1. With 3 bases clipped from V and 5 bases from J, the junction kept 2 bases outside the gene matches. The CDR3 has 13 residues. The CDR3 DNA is TGTGCCAGCAGTTTTCAGGGGGCGGAGACCCAGTACTTC. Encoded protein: CASSFQGAETQYF.

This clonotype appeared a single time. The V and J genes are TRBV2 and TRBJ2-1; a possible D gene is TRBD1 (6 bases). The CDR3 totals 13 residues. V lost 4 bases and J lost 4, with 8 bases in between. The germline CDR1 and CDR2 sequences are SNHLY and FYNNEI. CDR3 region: CASSVGAYNEQFF. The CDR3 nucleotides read TGTGCCAGCAGTGTGGGGGCTTACAATGAGCAGTTCTTC.

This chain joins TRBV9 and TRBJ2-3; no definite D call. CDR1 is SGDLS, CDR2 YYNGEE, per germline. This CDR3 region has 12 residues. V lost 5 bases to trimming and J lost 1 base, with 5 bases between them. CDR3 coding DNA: TGTGCCAGCAGAGAGCGCACAGATACGCAGTATTTT. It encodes CASRERTDTQYF.

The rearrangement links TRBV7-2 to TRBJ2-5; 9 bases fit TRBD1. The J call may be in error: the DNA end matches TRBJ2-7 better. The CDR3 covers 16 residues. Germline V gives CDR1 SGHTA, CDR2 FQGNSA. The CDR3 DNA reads TGTGCCAGCAGCATCGGACAGGGGTGGGGCCACCACGAGCAGTACTTC. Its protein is CASSIGQGWGHHEQYF.

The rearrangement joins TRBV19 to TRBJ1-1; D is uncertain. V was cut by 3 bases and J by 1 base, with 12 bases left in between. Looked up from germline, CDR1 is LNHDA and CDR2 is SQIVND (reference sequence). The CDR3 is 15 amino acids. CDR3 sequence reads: CASSISAGGNTEAFF. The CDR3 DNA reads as TGTGCCAGTAGTATTTCGGCAGGTGGGAACACTGAAGCTTTCTTT.

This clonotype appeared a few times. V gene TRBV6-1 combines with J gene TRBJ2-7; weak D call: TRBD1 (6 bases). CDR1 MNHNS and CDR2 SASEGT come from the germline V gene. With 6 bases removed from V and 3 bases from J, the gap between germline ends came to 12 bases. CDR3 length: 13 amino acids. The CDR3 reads CASRHGQIYEQYF. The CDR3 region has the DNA TGTGCCAGCAGACACGGACAGATCTACGAGCAGTACTTC.

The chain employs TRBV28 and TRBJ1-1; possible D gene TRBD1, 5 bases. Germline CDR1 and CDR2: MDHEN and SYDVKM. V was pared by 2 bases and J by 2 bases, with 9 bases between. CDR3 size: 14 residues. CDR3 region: CASSLVRDNTEAFF. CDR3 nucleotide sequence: TGTGCCAGCAGTTTAGTCAGGGATAACACTGAAGCTTTCTTT.